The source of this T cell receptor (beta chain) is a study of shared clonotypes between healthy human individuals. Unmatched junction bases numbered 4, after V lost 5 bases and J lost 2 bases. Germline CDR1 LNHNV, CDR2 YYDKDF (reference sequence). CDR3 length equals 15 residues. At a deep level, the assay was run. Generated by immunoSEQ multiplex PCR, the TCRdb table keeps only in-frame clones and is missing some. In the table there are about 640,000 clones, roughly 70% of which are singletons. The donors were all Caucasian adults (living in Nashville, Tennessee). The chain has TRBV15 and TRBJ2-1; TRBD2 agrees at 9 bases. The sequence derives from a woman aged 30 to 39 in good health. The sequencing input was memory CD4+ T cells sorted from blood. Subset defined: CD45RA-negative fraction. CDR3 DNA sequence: TGTGCCACCAGCGCGCCTAGCGGGACCTACAATGAGCAGTTCTTC. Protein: CATSAPSGTYNEQFF.